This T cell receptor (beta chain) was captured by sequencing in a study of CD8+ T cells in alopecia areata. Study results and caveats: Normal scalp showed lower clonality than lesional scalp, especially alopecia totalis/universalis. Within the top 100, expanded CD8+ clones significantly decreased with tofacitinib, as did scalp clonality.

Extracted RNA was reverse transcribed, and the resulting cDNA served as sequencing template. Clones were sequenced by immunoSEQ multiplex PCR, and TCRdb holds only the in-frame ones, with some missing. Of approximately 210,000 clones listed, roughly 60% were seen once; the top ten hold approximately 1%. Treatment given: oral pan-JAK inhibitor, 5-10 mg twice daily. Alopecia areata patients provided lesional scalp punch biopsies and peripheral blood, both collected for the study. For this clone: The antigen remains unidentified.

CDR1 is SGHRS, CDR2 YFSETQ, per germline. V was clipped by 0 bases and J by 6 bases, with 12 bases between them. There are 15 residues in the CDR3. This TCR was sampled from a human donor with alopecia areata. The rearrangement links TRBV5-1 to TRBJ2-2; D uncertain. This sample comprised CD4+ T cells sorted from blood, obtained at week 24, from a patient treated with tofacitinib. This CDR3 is CASSLGDAGPGELFF. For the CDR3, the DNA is TGCGCCAGCAGCTTGGGCGATGCAGGCCCCGGGGAGCTGTTTTTT.